This entry lists 19 T cell receptor beta chains sequenced from one sample in a study of T-cell memory formation after mild COVID-19. MiXCR, applied by TCRdb to the 5' RACE reads, yields one record per CDR3 protein. The sample records 300,000 to 400,000 distinct CDR3 sequences, approximately 29% being singletons. Sequencing input: PBMCs or a T cell subset sorted from them (not recorded which). The receptors originated from an adult woman who had mild COVID-19 (a few samples of this study predate the infection). Cell type and time point are not known.

V and J are TRBV7-6 and TRBJ2-7; D may be TRBD2 (6 bases). The ends were cut back, 5 bases at V and 5 bases at J, with 13 bases in the middle. The CDR3 consists of 13 residues. CDR1 and CDR2 (germline): SGHVS, FNYEAQ. The CDR3 sequence is CASSGWGGHEQYF. CDR3 bases: TGTGCCAGCAGCGGGTGGGGAGGCCACGAGCAGTACTTC. The entire variable domain, with the rest obtained from reference TRBV7-6 and TRBJ2-7, is as follows: GAGVSQSPRYKVTKRGQDVALRCDPISGHVSLYWYRQALGQGPEFLTYFNYEAQQDKSGLPNDRFSAERPEGSISTLTIQRTEQRDSAMYRCASSGWGGHEQYFGPGTRLTVT.

This clonotype has only a few counts. The chain combines TRBV7-9 with TRBJ2-6; weak D call: TRBD2 (5 bases). The length of the CDR3 is 17 residues. Looked up from germline, CDR1 is SEHNR and CDR2 is FQNEAQ (reference sequence). With 5 bases removed from V and 2 bases from J, the gap between germline ends came to 16 bases. The CDR3 coding sequence is TGTGCCAGCAGCCCGCAATACCGGGAAGCTGGGGCCAACGTCCTGACTTTC. Translation gives CASSPQYREAGANVLTF.

The V gene is TRBV2, the J gene TRBJ1-1; possible D gene TRBD1, 6 bases. This CDR3 has 16 residues. The V gene's germline CDR1 is SNHLY and CDR2 FYNNEI. Trimming left V 7 bases short and J 0 bases short, with 18 bases between. The CDR3 spells CASKRKRGALNTEAFF. DNA of the CDR3: TGTGCCAGCAAGCGAAAGCGGGGGGCTCTGAACACTGAAGCTTTCTTT. The variable domain in full, completed from reference TRBV2 and TRBJ1-1, reads EPEVTQTPSHQVTQMGQEVILRCVPISNHLYFYWYRQILGQKVEFLVSFYNNEISEKSEIFDDQFSVERPDGSNFTLKIRSTKLEDSAMYFCASKRKRGALNTEAFFGQGTRLTVV.

This chain joins TRBV5-1 and TRBJ2-3; no clear D. Germline assignment: CDR1 SGHRS and CDR2 YFSETQ. The V gene lost 4 bases and the J gene lost 6 bases, with 9 bases spanning the gap. This CDR3 is built from 12 residues. The CDR3 DNA is TGCGCCAGCAGCCACTTAGGGGATACGCAGTATTTT. This sequence encodes CASSHLGDTQYF.

This chain links TRBV18 with TRBJ1-5; D is uncertain. The CDR3 spans 13 residues. V was shortened by 5 bases and J by 2 bases, with 7 bases between the two germline ends. Looked up from germline, CDR1 is KGHSH and CDR2 is LQKENI. Here the CDR3 reads CASSGEGNQPQHF. The CDR3 nucleotides are TGTGCCAGCTCAGGGGAGGGCAATCAGCCCCAGCATTTT.

The chain has TRBV12-3 or TRBV12-4 and TRBJ2-2; D possibly uses TRBD1 or TRBD2 (5 bases each). V lost 5 bases, J lost 5 bases, and 15 bases lay in between. The CDR3 is 15 amino acids. In DNA form, the CDR3 reads TGTGCCAGCAGTCCTCGGGACCCACCAACCGGGGAGCTGTTTTTT. Translation gives CASSPRDPPTGELFF.

V usage is TRBV15 and J usage is TRBJ2-1; 11 bases align to TRBD2. V lost 6 bases, J lost 6 bases, and 4 bases stayed unmatched. The germline CDR1 and CDR2 sequences are LNHNV and YYDKDF (reference sequence). This CDR3 spans 14 amino acids. This CDR3 reads CATRPSGRSNEQFF. DNA for the CDR3: TGTGCCACCAGACCTAGCGGGAGGTCCAATGAGCAGTTCTTC.

This clonotype was seen at least ten times. This chain connects TRBV25-1 to TRBJ2-1, with D possibly being TRBD1 (6 bases). Between the trimmed V and J ends, which lost 4 bases and 7 bases, there was a span of 14 bases. Germline V gene data show CDR1 as MGHDK and CDR2 as SYGVNS. This CDR3 is 14 amino acids long. The CDR3 region has the DNA TGTGCCAGCAGTGGTGTGACAGGAGCTAATGAGCAGTTCTTC. Its translation is CASSGVTGANEQFF.

The chain couples TRBV15 to TRBJ2-1; D remains unclear. CDR3 size: 13 residues. V was trimmed by 0 bases and J by 8 bases, leaving 8 bases between them. CDR1 and CDR2 (germline): LNHNV, YYDKDF (reference sequence). The CDR3 DNA is TGTGCCACCAGCAGAGATCGGCCCGATGAGCAGTTCTTC. This encodes CATSRDRPDEQFF.

The CDR3 sequence: CASSLKGGYEQYF. DNA for the CDR3: TGCGCCAGCAGCTTGAAAGGGGGCTACGAGCAGTACTTC. The rearrangement uses TRBV5-1 and TRBJ2-7, with a possible D match to TRBD1 (6 bases). V lost 1 base and J lost 3, with 8 bases in between. The CDR3 contains 13 residues. CDR1 and CDR2 (germline): SGHRS, YFSETQ.

This clonotype was counted only a few times. This may come from a read error, since a much larger clone is one base off. The chain joins TRBV12-3 or TRBV12-4 to TRBJ2-1; no clear D. This CDR3 spans 11 amino acids. V lost 6 bases and J 2 bases, leaving 2 bases between the germline ends. The CDR3 protein is CASRAYNEQFF. The CDR3 region has the DNA TGTGCCAGCAGGGCCTACAATGAGCAGTTCTTC.

The chain uses TRBV7-2 and TRBJ1-1, with D maybe TRBD1 (5 bases). Germline V gene sequence: CDR1 SGHTA, CDR2 FQGNSA. V was trimmed by 1 base and J by 5 bases, leaving 17 bases between them. This CDR3 has 16 residues. CDR3 nucleotide sequence: TGTGCCAGCAGCTTAGTGGGTTCTGGGACGAGGACTGAAGCTTTCTTT. This encodes CASSLVGSGTRTEAFF.

This clonotype turned up a few times. V usage is TRBV20-1 and J usage is TRBJ1-2; TRBD1 aligns across 9 bases. The CDR3 sequence is 14 residues long. Germline V lookup: CDR1 DFQATT, CDR2 SNEGSKA (reference sequence). CDR3 bases: TGCGCAACAGGGGGCAGGCGCGGTCCGGATGGCTACACCTTC. Residues: CATGGRRGPDGYTF.

This clonotype was picked up a small number of times. The chain employs TRBV20-1 and TRBJ2-7; D not certain. The CDR3 extends over 15 amino acids. CDR1 is DFQATT and CDR2 is SNEGSKA in the germline V gene (reference sequence). With 0 bases removed from V and 2 bases from J, the gap between germline ends came to 14 bases. CDR3 nucleotide sequence: TGCAGTGCTAGAGATCGGCCTGGGTACCCCTACGAGCAGTACTTC. Protein sequence: CSARDRPGYPYEQYF.

The chain combines TRBV7-9 with TRBJ1-4, with a tentative D call TRBD1 (5 bases). Germline V gene lookup returns CDR1 SEHNR and CDR2 FQNEAQ (reference sequence). V was pared by 9 bases and J by 2 bases, with 16 bases between. This CDR3 spans 15 amino acids. CDR3 in DNA: TGTGCCAGTGGACACCGTGTTGTTACTAATGAAAAACTGTTTTTT. This gives the protein CASGHRVVTNEKLFF.

The CDR3 sequence: CASSLISGGDEQFF. The CDR3 DNA reads TGTGCCAGCAGTTTAATCAGCGGTGGGGATGAGCAGTTCTTC. The chain employs TRBV12-3 or TRBV12-4 and TRBJ2-1, with a tentative D call TRBD2 (5 bases). The CDR3 length is 14 residues. V dropped 2 bases and J dropped 8 bases, with 13 bases sitting between them.

This clonotype was detected only once. The chain carries TRBV10-3 and TRBJ2-7, with 7 nucleotides matching TRBD2. The CDR3 length is 15 residues. The J segment lost 4 bases and the V segment lost 6 bases, leaving 12 bases of the junction unmatched. CDR1 and CDR2 (germline): ENHRY, SYGVKD. The CDR3 region has the DNA TGTGCCATCAGAGAAGCGGGGACCAACCCTTACGAGCAGTACTTC. Translated: CAIREAGTNPYEQYF.

The genes are TRBV6-5 and TRBJ2-3; possibly TRBD2 for D (6 bases). CDR1 is MNHEY, CDR2 SVGAGI, per germline. V dropped 0 bases and J dropped 4 bases, with 17 bases sitting between them. The CDR3 totals 17 residues. Here the CDR3 reads CASSYSAWPSEPDTQYF. The CDR3 nucleotides are TGTGCCAGCAGTTACTCGGCGTGGCCTAGCGAACCAGATACGCAGTATTTT.

J is TRBJ2-5 and V is TRBV7-9; 8 positions match TRBD1. The CDR3 has 17 amino acids. V shed 5 bases and J 4 bases; nucleotides not matched to a gene: 15. From germline, CDR1 is SEHNR and CDR2 FQNEAQ (reference sequence). The CDR3 protein is CASSPGPGGTVGETQYF. CDR3 bases: TGTGCCAGCAGCCCGGGTCCAGGGGGCACGGTCGGAGAGACCCAGTACTTC.